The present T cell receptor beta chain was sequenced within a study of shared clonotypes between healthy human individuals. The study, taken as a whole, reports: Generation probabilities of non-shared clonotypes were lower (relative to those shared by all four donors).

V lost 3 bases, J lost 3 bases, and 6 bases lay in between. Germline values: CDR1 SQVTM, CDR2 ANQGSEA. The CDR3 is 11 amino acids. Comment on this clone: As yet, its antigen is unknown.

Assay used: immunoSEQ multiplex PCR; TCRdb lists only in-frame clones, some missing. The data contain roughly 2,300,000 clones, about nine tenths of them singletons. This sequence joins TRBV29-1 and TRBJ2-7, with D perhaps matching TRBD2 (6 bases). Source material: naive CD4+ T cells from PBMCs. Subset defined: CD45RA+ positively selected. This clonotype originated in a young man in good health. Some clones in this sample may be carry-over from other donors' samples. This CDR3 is CSVEGGYEQYF. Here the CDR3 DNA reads TGCAGCGTTGAGGGGGGCTACGAGCAGTACTTC.